The rows below give T cell receptor beta chains drawn from one sample of a study of shared clonotypes between healthy human individuals. Clones were read by immunoSEQ multiplex PCR, and TCRdb kept only the in-frame ones, dropping some. The data show 2 million to 3 million clones, 93% seen once. Material: naive CD4+ T cells from PBMCs. Receptor source: a young man in good health. Some clones in this sample may be carry-over from other donors' samples. CDR3s include the opening cysteine and the closing phenylalanine or tryptophan.

TRBV6-4	TRBJ2-3	16	CASSARTGISTDTQYF
TRBV7-6	TRBJ2-1	17	CASSLAGTSGSPDEQFF
TRBV2	TRBJ1-2	14	CASSPPQEHYGYTF
TRBV7-9	TRBJ1-5	12	CASSEGYQPQHF
TRBV5-1	TRBJ1-1	14	CASSPGGANTEAFF
TRBV7-9	TRBJ2-7	14	CASSFGGIVYEQYF
TRBV28	TRBJ2-3	15	CASSLLGTRTDTQYF
TRBV7-9	TRBJ1-1	14	CASSRYRGSAEAFF
TRBV27	TRBJ1-2	14	CASSTRTGFYGYTF
TRBV6-1	TRBJ1-3	13	CASRAHLGNTIYF
TRBV4-1	TRBJ1-4	15	CASSKQGLANEKLFF
TRBV5-1	TRBJ2-3	15	CASSLKEGGSDTQYF
TRBV5-4	TRBJ2-4	15	CASSLRSGSVGIQYF
TRBV19	TRBJ2-1	15	CASSILRGYYNEQFF
TRBV6-6	TRBJ2-7	13	CASSADPGGEQYF
TRBV6-1	TRBJ1-5	13	CASGSDSNQPQHF
TRBV4-1	TRBJ1-6	17	CASSQDFGTGFNSPLHF
TRBV9	TRBJ2-3	16	CASSPYPTSGLDTQYF